In this sample, the clone carrying this TCR beta chain turned up a few times. Time point of the sample: patch test 1, 2 weeks after DPC sensitization. Treatment denoted: therapeutic diphenylcyclopropenone sensitization with weekly scalp DPC. J lost 1 base, V lost 2 bases, and 8 bases had no gene match. Looked up from germline, CDR1 is MNHEY and CDR2 is SVGEGT. This CDR3 is 18 amino acids long. MiXCR was run by TCRdb on the RACE reads, yielding one entry per CDR3 protein. The repertoire holds roughly 160,000 distinct CDR3 sequences, with roughly 15% as singletons. The data stem from a study of human T cells and chemical hapten exposure.

The sequenced sample was whole blood, obtained in connection with sensitization to the hapten diphenylcyclopropenone (DPC). This sequence originates from a woman aged 30 to 39 with alopecia areata. Some clones in this sample may be carry-over from other donors' samples. The chain couples TRBV6-2 or TRBV6-3 to TRBJ2-7; 13 bases agree with TRBD2. This CDR3 is CASSYIRTSGRDSYEQYF. In DNA, the CDR3 is TGTGCCAGCAGTTACATCAGGACTAGCGGGAGAGATTCCTACGAGCAGTACTTC.